The 25 T cell receptor beta chains in this list originate from one sample, sequenced in a study of T cell repertoires in aging, cancer and after chemotherapy. A mixed TRB-A/B primer pool amplified rearranged TRB by multiplex touch-down PCR. TCRdb used MiXCR to reprocess the multiplex PCR reads, holding one entry per CDR3 protein. Among several thousand distinct CDR3 sequences listed, approximately 35% were seen once. Peripheral blood genomic DNA, not sorted cells or RNA, was the template. Sequencing used blood. Receptor source: a human donor in good health. The donor label of this sample is uncertain.

This chain connects TRBV24-1 to TRBJ1-1, with no clear D. Germline V lookup: CDR1 KGHDR, CDR2 SFDVKD. CDR3 size: 13 residues. Trimming left V 5 bases short and J 3 bases short, with 9 bases between. CDR3 region: CATSGEGYTEAFF. DNA for the CDR3: TGTGCCACCAGTGGAGAGGGTTACACTGAAGCTTTCTTT.

There are a few counts of this clonotype. V is TRBV19 and J is TRBJ1-2, with a possible D match to TRBD1 (5 bases). V shed 3 bases and J shed 4 bases, with 18 bases lying between them. The CDR3 loop spans 16 amino acids. Germline assignment: CDR1 LNHDA and CDR2 SQIVND (reference sequence). The CDR3 DNA sequence: TGTGCCAGTAGTATGTCCTACGGGGCACTTGCCTATGGCTACACCTTC. Residues: CASSMSYGALAYGYTF.

The chain couples TRBV12-3 or TRBV12-4 to TRBJ1-6; 9 positions agree with TRBD1. The CDR3 is made up of 18 amino acids. The V gene end was trimmed by 7 bases and the J gene end by 4 bases; junction bases not matched to a gene: 14. The CDR3 loop is CASTLDRGGGSYNSPLHF. The CDR3 region has the DNA TGTGCCAGCACCTTGGACAGGGGTGGGGGGAGTTATAATTCACCCCTCCACTTT.

By sample share, this clonotype is medium-sized. The CDR3 here is CASSPLGRDNSPLHF. CDR3 DNA: TGTGCCAGCAGCCCCCTTGGGAGGGATAATTCACCCCTCCACTTT. The rearrangement uses TRBV5-5 and TRBJ1-6; D is ambiguous. The CDR3 loop spans 15 amino acids. The germline V gene has CDR1 SGHKS and CDR2 YYEKEE (reference sequence). The germline V and J ends were trimmed by 4 bases and 5 bases, with 13 bases remaining between them.

This clonotype was detected a few times. This sequence joins TRBV5-4 and TRBJ2-1; 8 positions match TRBD2. Germline V gene lookup returns CDR1 SGHNT and CDR2 YYREEE (reference sequence). The CDR3 sequence is 16 residues long. V dropped 4 bases and J dropped 7; count of bases not matched to a gene: 13. The CDR3 region has the DNA TGTGCCAGCAGCCCTGGCGGCGGGGGGCGGTTTAATGAGCAGTTCTTC. It is translated as CASSPGGGGRFNEQFF.

This rearrangement joins TRBV4-1 to TRBJ2-2, with 12 nucleotides matching TRBD2. CDR1 and CDR2 (germline): MGHRA, YSYEKL. CDR3 size: 16 residues. V dropped 6 bases and J dropped 4; count of bases not matched to a gene: 6. The CDR3 sequence is CASSQTSGGPTGELFF. CDR3 nucleotides: TGCGCCAGCAGTCAGACTAGCGGGGGACCCACCGGGGAGCTGTTTTTT.

Sample share makes this clonotype large. This rearrangement joins TRBV13 to TRBJ1-1; 8 bases map to TRBD1. This CDR3 contains 14 residues. Germline lookup yields CDR1 PRHDT and CDR2 FYEKMQ (reference sequence). With V trimmed by 6 bases and J by 0 bases, 3 bases remained unmatched. This CDR3 is CASRTGGLNTEAFF. The CDR3 region has the DNA TGTGCCAGCAGAACAGGGGGTTTGAACACTGAAGCTTTCTTT.

V usage is TRBV15 and J usage is TRBJ1-1, with D possibly being TRBD1 (5 bases). The CDR3 runs 16 residues. The germline V gene has CDR1 LNHNV and CDR2 YYDKDF (reference sequence). V lost 8 bases and J lost 0, with 19 bases in between. The CDR3 DNA follows: TGTGCCACCCTCAGAGCGGTGCGGGACCTGAACACTGAAGCTTTCTTT. Amino acids: CATLRAVRDLNTEAFF.

This chain joins TRBV7-6 and TRBJ1-1; 7 bases map to TRBD1. This CDR3 is 14 amino acids long. Per germline, CDR1 SGHVS and CDR2 FNYEAQ. With V trimmed by 2 bases and J by 3 bases, 3 bases remained unmatched. In nucleotides, the CDR3 is TGTGCCAGCAGCTTAAAGGGGGCTGACACTGAAGCTTTCTTT. It specifies CASSLKGADTEAFF.

This clonotype was seen a single time. The J gene is TRBJ1-5, the V gene TRBV5-1, with unresolved D. V shed 0 bases and J shed 6 bases, with 16 bases lying between them. This CDR3 is 16 amino acids long. Germline V gene sequence: CDR1 SGHRS, CDR2 YFSETQ. CDR3 residues: CASSLVPGGSGQPQHF. CDR3 coding DNA: TGCGCCAGCAGCTTGGTGCCGGGTGGGTCAGGTCAGCCCCAGCATTTT.

This clonotype was seen more than once but under ten times. The J gene is TRBJ2-7, the V gene TRBV19; no definite D call. The CDR3 covers 13 residues. Per the germline V gene, CDR1 is LNHDA and CDR2 is SQIVND (reference sequence). The V gene lost 5 bases and the J gene lost 0 bases, with 8 bases spanning the gap. The CDR3 region has the DNA TGTGCCAGTAGTCAACAGATCTCCTACGAGCAGTACTTC. Translated: CASSQQISYEQYF.

The rearrangement joins TRBV30 to TRBJ1-1; D gene uncertain. Trimming shortened V by 3 bases and J by 0 bases, and 8 bases separated the two germline ends. CDR3 length: 13 residues. CDR1 and CDR2 from the germline V gene are GTSNPN and SVGIG (reference sequence). The CDR3 DNA reads as TGTGCCTGGAGCCTCACATTGAACACTGAAGCTTTCTTT. Translated: CAWSLTLNTEAFF.

About this clonotype itself: A read error may be the cause here, since a much bigger clone is one base away. The genes are TRBV12-3 or TRBV12-4 and TRBJ1-2; D not certain. The CDR3 is 13 residues long. Trimming pared 1 base from V and 4 bases from J, leaving 7 bases between. The CDR3 spells CASSLGWSYGYTF. DNA for the CDR3: TGTGCCAGCAGTTTAGGGTGGAGCTATGGCTACACCTTC.

The chain has TRBV10-3 and TRBJ1-6; D may be TRBD1 (5 bases). Germline V CDR1 and CDR2: ENHRY, SYGVKD. The length of the CDR3 is 15 residues. Trimming cost V 5 bases and J 7 bases, with 15 bases left between them. DNA of the CDR3: TGTGCCATCAGTCGGACATCGCAGTCCAATTCACCCCTCCACTTT. It specifies CAISRTSQSNSPLHF.

V is TRBV6-5 and J is TRBJ1-2, with TRBD1 matching over 12 bases. V was pared by 6 bases and J by 4 bases, with 18 bases of the junction left unmatched. The CDR3 has 19 residues. The V gene's germline CDR1 is MNHEY and CDR2 SVGAGI. The CDR3 coding sequence is TGTGCCAGCAGCTACACAGTTCGGGACAGGGGGCGCGGGGGCTATGGCTACACCTTC. It yields the protein CASSYTVRDRGRGGYGYTF.

The chain joins TRBV6-4 to TRBJ1-1; TRBD1 matches 7 bases. Germline lookup yields CDR1 MRHNA and CDR2 SNTAGT. With V trimmed by 10 bases and J by 4 bases, 12 bases remained unmatched. The CDR3 runs 14 residues. The chain's CDR3 is CATKATGESTEAFF. Written as DNA, the CDR3 is TGTGCCACCAAGGCAACAGGGGAGTCCACTGAAGCTTTCTTT.

This clonotype is a singleton in its sample. The rearrangement uses TRBV28 and TRBJ2-3, with 7 bases fitting TRBD1. Germline lookup yields CDR1 MDHEN and CDR2 SYDVKM. The CDR3 totals 16 residues. Trimming at V came to 6 bases and at J to 5 bases, leaving 14 bases not matched to a gene. CDR3 protein: CASSGTGVIHGDTQYF. The DNA for the CDR3 is TGTGCCAGCAGCGGTACAGGGGTGATTCATGGAGATACGCAGTATTTT.

This clonotype is labeled as medium-sized. The genes are TRBV29-1 and TRBJ1-2; TRBD1 matches 9 bases. This CDR3 is 11 amino acids long. With V trimmed by 7 bases and J by 8 bases, 5 bases remained unmatched. The V gene's germline CDR1 is SQVTM and CDR2 ANQGSEA. As DNA, the CDR3 is TGCAGCGACAGGGGGCGCGAAGGCTACACCTTC. Protein sequence: CSDRGREGYTF.

The chain recombines TRBV20-1 with TRBJ1-6, with a tentative D call TRBD1 (6 bases). V lost 3 bases to trimming and J lost 8 bases, with 14 bases between them. There are 14 residues in the CDR3. Germline V gene data show CDR1 as DFQATT and CDR2 as SNEGSKA (reference sequence). CDR3 nucleotides: TGCAGTGCTAGGGAGACAGGCGGTCATTCACCCCTCCACTTT. Its protein is CSARETGGHSPLHF.

The V and J genes are TRBV7-2 and TRBJ2-7; D could derive from TRBD1 or TRBD2 (6 bases each). This CDR3 is 15 amino acids long. The germline V gene encodes CDR1 SGHTA and CDR2 FQGNSA. Between the trimmed V and J ends, which lost 0 bases and 0 bases, there was a span of 9 bases. The CDR3 here is CASSLAGGSSYEQYF. DNA of the CDR3: TGTGCCAGCAGCTTAGCGGGGGGCAGCTCCTACGAGCAGTACTTC.

The sample holds a few counts of this clonotype. The genes are TRBV6-1 and TRBJ1-2, with TRBD1 identical over 7 bases. The CDR3 covers 17 residues. The germline V gene has CDR1 MNHNS and CDR2 SASEGT. V lost 6 bases, J lost 7 bases, and 20 bases stayed unmatched. The CDR3 here is CASSHSLDRESGGGYTF. The CDR3 nucleotides read TGTGCCAGCAGCCATTCCCTTGACAGGGAGTCGGGTGGTGGCTACACCTTC.

V is TRBV5-1 and J is TRBJ2-4; D not certain. The CDR3 totals 14 residues. With 4 bases removed from V and 8 bases from J, the gap between germline ends came to 16 bases. Germline V gene data show CDR1 as SGHRS and CDR2 as YFSETQ. In nucleotides, the CDR3 is TGCGCCAGCAGCCTTGGACCCCAAGGAGACATTCAGTACTTC. This translates into CASSLGPQGDIQYF.

A few counts support this clonotype. V and J are TRBV12-3 or TRBV12-4 and TRBJ1-1; D gene unclear. The germline V and J ends were trimmed by 3 bases and 0 bases, with 14 bases remaining between them. The CDR3 length is 16 residues. CDR3 sequence: CASSFGVRDVNTEAFF. CDR3 coding DNA: TGTGCCAGCAGTTTCGGAGTGCGGGATGTGAACACTGAAGCTTTCTTT.

By sample share, this clonotype is large (0.1 to 1%). V and J are TRBV5-5 and TRBJ2-5; D unclear. The CDR3 loop spans 15 amino acids. Per germline, CDR1 SGHKS and CDR2 YYEKEE (reference sequence). The V end lost 2 bases, the J end lost 0 bases, and 11 bases lay between the germline ends. The CDR3 DNA is TGTGCCAGCAGCTTCGACTGGCGGTACCAAGAGACCCAGTACTTC. Its translation: CASSFDWRYQETQYF.

The V gene is TRBV18, the J gene TRBJ2-7; 8 bases match TRBD1. The CDR3 has 14 residues. Germline CDR1 and CDR2: KGHSH and LQKENI. Trimming removed 3 bases from V and 2 bases from J; junction bases left unmatched: 3. In nucleotides, the CDR3 is TGTGCCAGCTCACCGCGACAGGGGACCTACGAGCAGTACTTC. Residues: CASSPRQGTYEQYF.